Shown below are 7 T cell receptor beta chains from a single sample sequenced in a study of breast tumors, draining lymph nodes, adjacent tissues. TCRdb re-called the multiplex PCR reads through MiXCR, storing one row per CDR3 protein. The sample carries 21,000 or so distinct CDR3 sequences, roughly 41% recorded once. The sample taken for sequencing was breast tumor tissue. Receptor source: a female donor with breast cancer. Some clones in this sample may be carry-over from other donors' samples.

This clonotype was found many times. Here the CDR3 reads CASSPGLAGGHGKFF. In DNA, the CDR3 is TGTGCCAGTAGTCCCGGACTAGCGGGAGGCCACGGGAAGTTCTTC. The chain employs TRBV19 and TRBJ2-1; 14 bases are shared with TRBD2. CDR3 size: 15 residues. Losses at the gene ends were 5 bases for V and 14 bases for J; bases not matched to a gene: 11. Germline V gene sequence: CDR1 LNHDA, CDR2 SQIVND (reference sequence).

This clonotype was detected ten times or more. In nucleotides, the CDR3 is TGTGCCAGCAGCTTAGCGGGTTGGGGGGAGCAGTACTTC. As protein: CASSLAGWGEQYF. V is TRBV7-2 and J is TRBJ2-7; D is perhaps TRBD1 or TRBD2 (5 bases each). This CDR3 is built from 13 residues. The V gene's germline CDR1 is SGHTA and CDR2 FQGNSA. V shed 0 bases and J shed 7 bases, with 10 bases lying between them.

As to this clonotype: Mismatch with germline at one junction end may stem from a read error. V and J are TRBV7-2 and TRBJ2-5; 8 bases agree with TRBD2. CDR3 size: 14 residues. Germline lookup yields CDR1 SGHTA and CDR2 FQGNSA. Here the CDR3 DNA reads TGTGCCAGCAGCTTAGGGACCGGGGGGGAGACCCACGACTTC. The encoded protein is CASSLGTGGETHDF. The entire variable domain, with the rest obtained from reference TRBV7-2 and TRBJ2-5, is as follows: GAGVSQSPSNKVTEKGKDVELRCDPISGHTALYWYRQSLGQGLEFLIYFQGNSAPDKSGLPSDRFSAERTGGSVSTLTIQRTQQEDSAVYLCASSLGTGGETHDFGPGTRLLVL.

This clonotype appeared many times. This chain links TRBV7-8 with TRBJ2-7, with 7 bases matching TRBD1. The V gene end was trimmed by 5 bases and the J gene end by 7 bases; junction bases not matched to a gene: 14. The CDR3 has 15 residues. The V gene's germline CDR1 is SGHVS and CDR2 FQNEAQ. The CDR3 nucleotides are TGTGCCAGCAGCCTGGGACAGTCTTTCCACTTGGAGCAGTACTTC. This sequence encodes CASSLGQSFHLEQYF.

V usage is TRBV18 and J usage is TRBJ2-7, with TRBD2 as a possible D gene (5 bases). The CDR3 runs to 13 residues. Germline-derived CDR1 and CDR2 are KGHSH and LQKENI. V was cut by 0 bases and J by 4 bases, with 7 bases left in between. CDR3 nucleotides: TGTGCCAGCTCACCACCGACGGGGTACGAGCAGTACTTC. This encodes CASSPPTGYEQYF.

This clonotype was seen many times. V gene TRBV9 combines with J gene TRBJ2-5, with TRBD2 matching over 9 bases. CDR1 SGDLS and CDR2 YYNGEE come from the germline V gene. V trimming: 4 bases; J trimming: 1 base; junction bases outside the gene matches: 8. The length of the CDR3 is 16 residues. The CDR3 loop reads CASSPPLAGAQETQYF. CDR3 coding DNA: TGTGCCAGCAGCCCTCCTTTAGCGGGGGCCCAAGAGACCCAGTACTTC.

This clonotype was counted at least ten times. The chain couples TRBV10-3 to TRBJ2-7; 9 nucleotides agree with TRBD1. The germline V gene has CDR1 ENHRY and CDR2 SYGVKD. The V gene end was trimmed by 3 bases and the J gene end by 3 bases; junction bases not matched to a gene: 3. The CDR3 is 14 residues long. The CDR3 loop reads CAISERGQGYEQYF. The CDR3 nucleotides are TGTGCCATCAGTGAACGGGGACAGGGCTACGAGCAGTACTTC.